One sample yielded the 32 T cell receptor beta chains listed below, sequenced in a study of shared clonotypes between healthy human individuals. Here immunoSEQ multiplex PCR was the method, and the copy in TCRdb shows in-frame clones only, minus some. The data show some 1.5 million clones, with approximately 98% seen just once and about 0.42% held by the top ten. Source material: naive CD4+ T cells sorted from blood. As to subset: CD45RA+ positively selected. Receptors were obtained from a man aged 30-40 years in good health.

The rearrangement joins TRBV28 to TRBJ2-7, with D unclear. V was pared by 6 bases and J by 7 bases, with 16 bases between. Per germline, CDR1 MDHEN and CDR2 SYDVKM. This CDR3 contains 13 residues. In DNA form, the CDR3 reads TGTGCCAGCAGCATCCGGGCCTCCTTGGAGCAGTACTTC. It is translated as CASSIRASLEQYF.

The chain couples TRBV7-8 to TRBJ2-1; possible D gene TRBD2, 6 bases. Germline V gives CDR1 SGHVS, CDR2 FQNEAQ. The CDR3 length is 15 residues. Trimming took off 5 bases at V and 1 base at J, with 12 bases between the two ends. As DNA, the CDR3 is TGTGCCAGCAGCCGTCTTGGGGGGTCCTACAATGAGCAGTTCTTC. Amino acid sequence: CASSRLGGSYNEQFF.

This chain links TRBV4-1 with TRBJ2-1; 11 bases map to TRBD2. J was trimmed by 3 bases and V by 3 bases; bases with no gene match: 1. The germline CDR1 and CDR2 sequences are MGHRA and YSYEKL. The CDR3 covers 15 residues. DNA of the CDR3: TGCGCCAGCAGCCAGACTAGCGGGGACTACAATGAGCAGTTCTTC. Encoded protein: CASSQTSGDYNEQFF.

For the CDR3, the DNA is TGTGCCAGTAGTACAGGGGGCCCCTATGGCTACACCTTC. Translation gives CASSTGGPYGYTF. The chain is built from TRBV19 and TRBJ1-2; TRBD1 aligns across 8 bases. Germline values: CDR1 LNHDA, CDR2 SQIVND (reference sequence). This CDR3 has 13 amino acids. J gave up 4 bases and V 4 bases, and 2 bases lay outside the gene matches. Together with reference TRBV19 and TRBJ1-2, the CDR3 gives the full variable domain: DGGITQSPKYLFRKEGQNVTLSCEQNLNHDAMYWYRQDPGQGLRLIYYSQIVNDFQKGDIAEGYSVSREKKESFPLTVTSAQKNPTAFYLCASSTGGPYGYTFGSGTRLTVV.

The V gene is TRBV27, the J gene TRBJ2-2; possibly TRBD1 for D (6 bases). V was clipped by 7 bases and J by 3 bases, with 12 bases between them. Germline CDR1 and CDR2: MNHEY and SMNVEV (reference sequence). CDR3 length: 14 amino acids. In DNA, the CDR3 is TGTGCCAGCAAAGAGGACAGCTACACCGGGGAGCTGTTTTTT. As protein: CASKEDSYTGELFF.

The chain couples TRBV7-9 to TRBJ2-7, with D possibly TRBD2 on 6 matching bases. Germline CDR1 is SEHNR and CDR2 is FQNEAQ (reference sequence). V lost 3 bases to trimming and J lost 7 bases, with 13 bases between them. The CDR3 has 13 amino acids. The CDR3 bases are TGTGCCAGCAGCTTTAGTCTTGGGGGGGAGCAGTACTTC. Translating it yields CASSFSLGGEQYF.

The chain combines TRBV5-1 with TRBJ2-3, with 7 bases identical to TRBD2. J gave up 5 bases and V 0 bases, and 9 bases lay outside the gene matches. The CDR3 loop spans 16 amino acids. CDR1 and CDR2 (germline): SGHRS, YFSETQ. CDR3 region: CASSLGWEGLGDTQYF. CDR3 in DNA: TGCGCCAGCAGCTTGGGGTGGGAGGGCCTCGGAGATACGCAGTATTTT. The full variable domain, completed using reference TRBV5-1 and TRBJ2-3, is KAGVTQTPRYLIKTRGQQVTLSCSPISGHRSVSWYQQTPGQGLQFLFEYFSETQRNKGNFPGRFSGRQFSNSRSEMNVSTLELGDSALYLCASSLGWEGLGDTQYFGPGTRLTVL.

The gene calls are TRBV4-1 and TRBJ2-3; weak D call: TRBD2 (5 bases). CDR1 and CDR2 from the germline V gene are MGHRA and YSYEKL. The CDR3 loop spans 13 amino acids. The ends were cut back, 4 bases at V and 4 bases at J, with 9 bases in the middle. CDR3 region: CASSLQLADTQYF. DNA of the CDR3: TGCGCCAGCAGCCTCCAACTAGCAGATACGCAGTATTTT.

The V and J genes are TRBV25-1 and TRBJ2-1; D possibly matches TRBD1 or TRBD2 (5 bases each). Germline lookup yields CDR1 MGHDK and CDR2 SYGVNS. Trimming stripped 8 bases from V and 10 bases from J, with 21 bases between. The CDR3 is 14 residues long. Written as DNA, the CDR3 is TGTGCCAGCCCCGGGACCGACCCTGTGGTAGAGCAGTTCTTC. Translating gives CASPGTDPVVEQFF.

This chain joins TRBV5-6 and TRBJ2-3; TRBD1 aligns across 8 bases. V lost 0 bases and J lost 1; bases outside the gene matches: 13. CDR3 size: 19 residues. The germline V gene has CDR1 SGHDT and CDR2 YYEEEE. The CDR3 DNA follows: TGTGCCAGCAGCTTGGGGCCACTCAGGACAGGGATGGGCACAGATACGCAGTATTTT. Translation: CASSLGPLRTGMGTDTQYF.

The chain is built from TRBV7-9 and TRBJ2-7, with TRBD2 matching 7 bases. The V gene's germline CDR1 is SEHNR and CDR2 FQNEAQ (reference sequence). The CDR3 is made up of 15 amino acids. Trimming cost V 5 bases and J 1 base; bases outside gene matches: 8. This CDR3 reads CASSKVSSGSYEQYF. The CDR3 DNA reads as TGTGCCAGCAGCAAAGTTTCTAGCGGTTCCTACGAGCAGTACTTC.

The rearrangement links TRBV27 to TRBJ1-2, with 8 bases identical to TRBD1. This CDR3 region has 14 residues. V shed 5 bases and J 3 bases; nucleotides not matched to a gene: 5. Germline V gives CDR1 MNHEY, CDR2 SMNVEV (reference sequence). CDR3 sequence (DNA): TGTGCCAGCAGTCCAGGGGGCCCACACTATGGCTACACCTTC. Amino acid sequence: CASSPGGPHYGYTF.

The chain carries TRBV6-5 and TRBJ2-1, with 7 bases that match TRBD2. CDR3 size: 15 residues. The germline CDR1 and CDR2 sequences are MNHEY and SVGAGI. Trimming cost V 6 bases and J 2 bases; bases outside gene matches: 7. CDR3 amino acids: CASSPNSGPYNEQFF. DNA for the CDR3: TGTGCCAGCAGCCCGAATAGCGGGCCCTACAATGAGCAGTTCTTC.

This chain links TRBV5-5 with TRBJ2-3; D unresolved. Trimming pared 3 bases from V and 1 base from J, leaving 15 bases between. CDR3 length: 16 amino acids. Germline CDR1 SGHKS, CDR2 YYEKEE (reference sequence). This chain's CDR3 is CASSSLGFWGTDTQYF. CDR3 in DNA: TGTGCCAGCAGCTCGTTGGGATTCTGGGGCACAGATACGCAGTATTTT. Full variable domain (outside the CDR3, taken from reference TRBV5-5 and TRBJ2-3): DAGVTQSPTHLIKTRGQQVTLRCSPISGHKSVSWYQQVLGQGPQFIFQYYEKEERGRGNFPDRFSARQFPNYSSELNVNALLLGDSALYLCASSSLGFWGTDTQYFGPGTRLTVL.

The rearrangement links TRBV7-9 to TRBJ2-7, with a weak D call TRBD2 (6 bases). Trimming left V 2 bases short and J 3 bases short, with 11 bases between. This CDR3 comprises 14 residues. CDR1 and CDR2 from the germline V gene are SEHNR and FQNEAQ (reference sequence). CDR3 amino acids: CASSLRAGYYEQYF. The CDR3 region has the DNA TGTGCCAGCAGCTTAAGGGCGGGATACTACGAGCAGTACTTC.

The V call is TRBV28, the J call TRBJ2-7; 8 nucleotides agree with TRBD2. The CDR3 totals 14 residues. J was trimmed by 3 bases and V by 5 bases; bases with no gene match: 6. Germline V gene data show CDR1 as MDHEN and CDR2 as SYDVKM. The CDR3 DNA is TGTGCCAGCAGTCACAGGCTAGCGGGCTACGAGCAGTACTTC. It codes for CASSHRLAGYEQYF.

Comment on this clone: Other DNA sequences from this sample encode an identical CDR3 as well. This chain's CDR3 is CASSQGQVHEQYF. In nucleotides, the CDR3 is TGTGCCAGCAGCCAAGGACAGGTACACGAGCAGTACTTC. The chain employs TRBV7-9 and TRBJ2-7; TRBD1 matches at 7 bases. With V trimmed by 5 bases and J by 5 bases, 6 bases remained unmatched. The V gene's germline CDR1 is SEHNR and CDR2 FQNEAQ (reference sequence). The CDR3 consists of 13 residues.

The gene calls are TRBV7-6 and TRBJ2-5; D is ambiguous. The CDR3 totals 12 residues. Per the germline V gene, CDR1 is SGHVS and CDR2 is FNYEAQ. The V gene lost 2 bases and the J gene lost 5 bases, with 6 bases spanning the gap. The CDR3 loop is CASSLIWETQYF. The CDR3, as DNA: TGTGCCAGCAGCTTAATTTGGGAGACCCAGTACTTC.

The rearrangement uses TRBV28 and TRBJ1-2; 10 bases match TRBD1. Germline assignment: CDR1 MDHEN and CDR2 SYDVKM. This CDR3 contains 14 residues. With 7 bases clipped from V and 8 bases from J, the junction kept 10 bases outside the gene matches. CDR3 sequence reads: CASTYGTGAFGYTF. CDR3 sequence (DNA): TGTGCCAGCACCTACGGGACAGGGGCTTTCGGCTACACCTTC.

The CDR3 DNA reads TGTGCCAGCAGTTTCGGGGACAGGATCTCCGGGGAGCTGTTTTTT. Amino acids: CASSFGDRISGELFF. This sequence joins TRBV28 and TRBJ2-2, with TRBD1 identical over 8 bases. This CDR3 is built from 15 residues. The trim removed 3 bases at V and 6 bases at J, leaving 6 bases unmatched. Germline V gene sequence: CDR1 MDHEN, CDR2 SYDVKM.

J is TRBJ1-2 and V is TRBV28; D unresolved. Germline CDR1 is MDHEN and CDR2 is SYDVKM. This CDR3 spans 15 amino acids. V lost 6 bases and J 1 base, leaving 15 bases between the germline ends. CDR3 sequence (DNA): TGTGCCAGCAGAGCTACAGAGCTGGTTAACTATGGCTACACCTTC. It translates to CASRATELVNYGYTF.

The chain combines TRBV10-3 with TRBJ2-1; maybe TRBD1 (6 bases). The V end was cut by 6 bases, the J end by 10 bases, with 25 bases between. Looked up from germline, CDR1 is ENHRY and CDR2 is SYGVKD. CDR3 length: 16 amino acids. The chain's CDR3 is CAISRRADVGTGEQFF. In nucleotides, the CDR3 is TGTGCCATCAGCAGAAGGGCAGACGTGGGTACAGGGGAGCAGTTCTTC.

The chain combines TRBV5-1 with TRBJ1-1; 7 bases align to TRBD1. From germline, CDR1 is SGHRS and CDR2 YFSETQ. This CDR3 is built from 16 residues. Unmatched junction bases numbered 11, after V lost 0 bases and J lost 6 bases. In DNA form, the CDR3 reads TGCGCCAGCAGCTTGGACTACAGGGGAACTGGCGCTGAAGCTTTCTTT. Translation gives CASSLDYRGTGAEAFF.

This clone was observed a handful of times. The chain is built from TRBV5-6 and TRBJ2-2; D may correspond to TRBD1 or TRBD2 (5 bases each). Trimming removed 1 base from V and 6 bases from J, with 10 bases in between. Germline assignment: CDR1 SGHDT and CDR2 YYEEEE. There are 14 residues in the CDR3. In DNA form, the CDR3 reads TGTGCCAGCAGCTTGTGGGGGACCCCCGGGGAGCTGTTTTTT. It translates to CASSLWGTPGELFF.

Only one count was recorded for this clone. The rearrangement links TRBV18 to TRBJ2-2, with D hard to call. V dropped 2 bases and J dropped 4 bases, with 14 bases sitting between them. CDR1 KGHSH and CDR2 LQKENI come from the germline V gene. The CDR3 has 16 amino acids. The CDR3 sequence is CASSPLVAGPTGELFF. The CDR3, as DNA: TGTGCCAGCTCACCATTGGTGGCAGGCCCCACCGGGGAGCTGTTTTTT.

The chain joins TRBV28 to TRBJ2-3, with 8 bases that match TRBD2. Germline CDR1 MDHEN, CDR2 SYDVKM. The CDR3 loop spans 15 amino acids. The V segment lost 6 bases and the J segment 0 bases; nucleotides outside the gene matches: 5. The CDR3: CASRALAASTDTQYF. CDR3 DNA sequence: TGTGCCAGCAGAGCACTAGCGGCGAGCACAGATACGCAGTATTTT.

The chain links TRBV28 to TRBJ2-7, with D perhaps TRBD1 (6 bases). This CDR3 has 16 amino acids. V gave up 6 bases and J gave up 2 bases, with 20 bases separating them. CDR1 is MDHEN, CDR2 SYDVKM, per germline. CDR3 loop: CASSLSPGRGPYEQYF. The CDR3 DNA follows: TGTGCCAGCAGCCTAAGCCCCGGCAGGGGCCCCTACGAGCAGTACTTC. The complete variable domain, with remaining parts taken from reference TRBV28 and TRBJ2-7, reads DVKVTQSSRYLVKRTGEKVFLECVQDMDHENMFWYRQDPGLGLRLIYFSYDVKMKEKGDIPEGYSVSREKKERFSLILESASTNQTSMYLCASSLSPGRGPYEQYFGPGTRLTVT.

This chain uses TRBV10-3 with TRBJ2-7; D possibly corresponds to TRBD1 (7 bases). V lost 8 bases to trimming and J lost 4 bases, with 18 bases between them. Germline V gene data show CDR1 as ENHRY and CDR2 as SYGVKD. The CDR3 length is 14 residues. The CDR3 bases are TGTGCCATCGGCCCTACAGGGGCGGGGTACGAGCAGTACTTC. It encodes CAIGPTGAGYEQYF.

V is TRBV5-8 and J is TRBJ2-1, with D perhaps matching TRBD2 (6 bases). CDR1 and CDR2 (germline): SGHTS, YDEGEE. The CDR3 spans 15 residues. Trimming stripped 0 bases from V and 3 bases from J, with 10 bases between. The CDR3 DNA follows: TGTGCCAGCAGCTTGGTCCGGGAGATCTACAATGAGCAGTTCTTC. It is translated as CASSLVREIYNEQFF.

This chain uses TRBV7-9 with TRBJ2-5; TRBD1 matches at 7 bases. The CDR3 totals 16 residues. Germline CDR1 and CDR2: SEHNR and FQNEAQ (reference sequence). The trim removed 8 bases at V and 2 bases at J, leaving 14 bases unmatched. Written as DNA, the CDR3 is TGTGCCAGCGATCTGGGCAGGGGGAGCCTACAAGAGACCCAGTACTTC. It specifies CASDLGRGSLQETQYF.

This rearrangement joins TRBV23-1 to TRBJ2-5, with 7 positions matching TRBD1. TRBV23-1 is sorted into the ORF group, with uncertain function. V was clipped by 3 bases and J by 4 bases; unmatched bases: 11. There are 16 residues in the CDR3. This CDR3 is CASSHRQGQCGETQYF. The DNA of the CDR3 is TGCGCCAGCAGTCACCGGCAGGGACAGTGCGGAGAGACCCAGTACTTC.

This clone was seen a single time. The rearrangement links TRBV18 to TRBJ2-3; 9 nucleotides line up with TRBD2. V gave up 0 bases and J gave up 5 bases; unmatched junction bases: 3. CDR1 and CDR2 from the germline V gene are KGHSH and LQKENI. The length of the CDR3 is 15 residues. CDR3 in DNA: TGTGCCAGCTCACCACCAGCGGGGGGACGAGATACGCAGTATTTT. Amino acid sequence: CASSPPAGGRDTQYF.